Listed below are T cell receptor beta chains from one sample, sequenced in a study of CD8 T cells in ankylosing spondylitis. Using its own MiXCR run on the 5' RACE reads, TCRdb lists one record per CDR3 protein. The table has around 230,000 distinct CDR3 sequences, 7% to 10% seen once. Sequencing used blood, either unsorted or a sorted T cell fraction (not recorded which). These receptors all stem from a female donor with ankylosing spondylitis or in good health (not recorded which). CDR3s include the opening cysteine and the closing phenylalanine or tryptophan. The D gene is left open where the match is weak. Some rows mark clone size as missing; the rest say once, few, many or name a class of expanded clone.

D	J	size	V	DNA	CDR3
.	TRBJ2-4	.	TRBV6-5	TGTGCCAGCAGTTACGTAAGGGGCAAAAACATTCAGTACTTC	CASSYVRGKNIQYF
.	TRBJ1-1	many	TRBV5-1	TGCGCCAGCAGCTTGGGACAGGTGAACACTGAAGCTTTCTTT	CASSLGQVNTEAFF
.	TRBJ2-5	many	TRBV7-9	TGTGCCAGCAGCTTTGACAGAGGGGAGACCCAGTACTTC	CASSFDRGETQYF
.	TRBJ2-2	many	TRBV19	TGTGCCAGTAGCCCCGGGACAATGGGAATGGAGCTGTTTTTT	CASSPGTMGMELFF
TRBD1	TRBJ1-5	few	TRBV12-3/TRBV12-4	TGTGCCAGCAGTCCGACAGGGTGGCAGCCCCAGCATTTT	CASSPTGWQPQHF
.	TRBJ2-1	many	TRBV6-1	TGTGCCAGCAGCGACGGAACTAGGGGCAATGAGCAGTTCTTC	CASSDGTRGNEQFF
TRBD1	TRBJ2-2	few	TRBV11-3	TGTGCCAGCAGCCCACGGACAGGGGGTAATGACGGGGAGCTGTTTTTT	CASSPRTGGNDGELFF
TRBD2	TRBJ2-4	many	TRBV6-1	TGTGCCAGCAGTGTGGGGGGGGGACTAGAGAACATTCAGTACTTC	CASSVGGGLENIQYF
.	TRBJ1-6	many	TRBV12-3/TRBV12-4	TGTGCCAGCAGGGGAAGAGGGTCCTATAATTCACCCCTCCACTTT	CASRGRGSYNSPLHF
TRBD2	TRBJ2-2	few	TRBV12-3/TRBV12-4	TGTGCCAGCAGTTTCGCTAGCGGGAGGCCCACCGGGGAGCTGTTTTTT	CASSFASGRPTGELFF
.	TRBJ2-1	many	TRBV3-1	TGTGCCAGCAGCCAAGGGTCCCCCTTCGCCGGGACCCTCTCCTACAATGAGCAGTTCTTC	CASSQGSPFAGTLSYNEQFF
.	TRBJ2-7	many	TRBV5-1	TGCGCCAGCAGCCCACGGCCCCTCGGCTACGAGCAGTACTTC	CASSPRPLGYEQYF
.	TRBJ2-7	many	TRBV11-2	TGTGCCAGCAGCTGGGGACTGGCCCCTGACGAGCAGTACTTC	CASSWGLAPDEQYF
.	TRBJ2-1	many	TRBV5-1	TGCGCCAGCAGCTTGTATTACAATGAGCAGTTCTTC	CASSLYYNEQFF
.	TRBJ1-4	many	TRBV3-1	TGTGCCAGCAGCCAAGATCTTGTCCGGAATAATGAAAAACTGTTTTTT	CASSQDLVRNNEKLFF
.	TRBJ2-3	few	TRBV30	TGTGCCTGGAGTCCTACGGCAGATACGCAGTATTTT	CAWSPTADTQYF
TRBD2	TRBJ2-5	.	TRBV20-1	TGCAGTGCTAGGCTAAGCGGGACAGAGACCCAGTACTTC	CSARLSGTETQYF
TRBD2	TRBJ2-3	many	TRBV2	TGTGCCACCCCCGGGGGGGGGAAAAGCACAGATACGCAGTATTTT	CATPGGGKSTDTQYF
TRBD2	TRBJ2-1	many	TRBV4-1	TGCGCCAGCAGCCAAGGTACTAGCGGGAGGAGTGAGCAGTTCTTC	CASSQGTSGRSEQFF
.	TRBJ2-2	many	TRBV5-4	TGTGCCAGCAGCCACCTTGGCGTAGTAGTGAACACCGGGGAGCTGTTTTTT	CASSHLGVVVNTGELFF
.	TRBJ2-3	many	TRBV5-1	TGCGCCAGCAGCTCCCCTAGTGCTGATACGCAGTATTTT	CASSSPSADTQYF
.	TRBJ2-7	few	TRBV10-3	TGTGCCATCAGCTCGACAGGCCCCGGATCCTACGAGCAGTACTTC	CAISSTGPGSYEQYF
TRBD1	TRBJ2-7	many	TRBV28	TGTGCCAGCAGTTTTAATCCGGGACAGGGGATCGACGAGCAGTACTTC	CASSFNPGQGIDEQYF
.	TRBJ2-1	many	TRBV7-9	TGTGCCAGCAGCTTAGAGAGGGTCCGCTGGAATGAGCAGTTCTTC	CASSLERVRWNEQFF
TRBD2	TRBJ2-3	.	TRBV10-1	TGCGCCAGCAGTGGGACTAGATCGGATACGCAGTATTTT	CASSGTRSDTQYF
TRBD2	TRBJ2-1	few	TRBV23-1	TGCGCCAGCAGCCCACTCGGACTAGCGGTGTACAATGAGCAGTTCTTC	CASSPLGLAVYNEQFF
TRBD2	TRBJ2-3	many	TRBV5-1	TGCGCCAGCAGCTGGGGACTAGCGGGAGGTGGCACAGATACGCAGTATTTT	CASSWGLAGGGTDTQYF
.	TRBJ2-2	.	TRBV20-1	TGCAGTGCTAGAGATAAGGCGGCCGGGGAGCTGTTTTTT	CSARDKAAGELFF
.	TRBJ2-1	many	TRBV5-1	TGCGCCAGCAGCTTGGCCGTGGGGAATGAGCAGTTCTTC	CASSLAVGNEQFF
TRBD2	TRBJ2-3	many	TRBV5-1	TGCGCCAGCAGCTCAGGGACTAGCGGCAATACGCAGTATTTT	CASSSGTSGNTQYF
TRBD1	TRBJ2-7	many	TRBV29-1	TGCAGCGTCTGGACAGGCGGCGAGCAGTACTTC	CSVWTGGEQYF
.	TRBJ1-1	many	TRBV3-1	TGTGCCAGCAGCCCGCTAGGCCCGACGAACACTGAAGCTTTCTTT	CASSPLGPTNTEAFF